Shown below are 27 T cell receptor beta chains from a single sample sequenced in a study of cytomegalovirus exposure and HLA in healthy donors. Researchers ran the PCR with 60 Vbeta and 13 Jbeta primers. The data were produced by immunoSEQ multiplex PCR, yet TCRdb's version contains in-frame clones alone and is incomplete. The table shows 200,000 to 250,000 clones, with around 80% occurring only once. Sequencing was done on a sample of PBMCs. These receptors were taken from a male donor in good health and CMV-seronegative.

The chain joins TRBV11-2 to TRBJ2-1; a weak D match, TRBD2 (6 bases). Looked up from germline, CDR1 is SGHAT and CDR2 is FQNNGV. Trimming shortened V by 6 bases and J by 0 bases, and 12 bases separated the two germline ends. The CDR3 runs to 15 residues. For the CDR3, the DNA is TGTGCCAGCAGTGAGGGGCGGGGCTCCTACAATGAGCAGTTCTTC. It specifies CASSEGRGSYNEQFF.

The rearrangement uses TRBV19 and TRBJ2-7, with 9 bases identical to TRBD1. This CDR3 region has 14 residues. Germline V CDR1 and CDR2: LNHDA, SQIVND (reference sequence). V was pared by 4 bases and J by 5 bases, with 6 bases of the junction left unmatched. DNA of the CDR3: TGTGCCAGTAGTACCGGGACAGGGCACCACGAGCAGTACTTC. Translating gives CASSTGTGHHEQYF.

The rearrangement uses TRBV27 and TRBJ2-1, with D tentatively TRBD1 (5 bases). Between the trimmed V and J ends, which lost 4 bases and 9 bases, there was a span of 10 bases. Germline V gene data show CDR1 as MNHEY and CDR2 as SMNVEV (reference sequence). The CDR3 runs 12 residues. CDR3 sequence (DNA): TGTGCCAGCAGTTCCCAGGGTACTGAGCAGTTCTTC. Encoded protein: CASSSQGTEQFF.

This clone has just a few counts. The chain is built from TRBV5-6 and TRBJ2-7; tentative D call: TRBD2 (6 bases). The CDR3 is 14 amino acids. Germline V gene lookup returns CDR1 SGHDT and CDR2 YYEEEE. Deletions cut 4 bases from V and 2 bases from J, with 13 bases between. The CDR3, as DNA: TGTGCCAGCAGCGCCGGGGACTTCGCCTACGAGCAGTACTTC. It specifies CASSAGDFAYEQYF.

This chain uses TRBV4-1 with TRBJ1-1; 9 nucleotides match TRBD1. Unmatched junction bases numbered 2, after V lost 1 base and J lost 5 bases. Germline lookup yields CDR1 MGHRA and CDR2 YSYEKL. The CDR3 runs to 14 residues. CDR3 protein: CASSQGTGATEAFF. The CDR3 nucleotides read TGCGCCAGCAGCCAAGGGACAGGGGCGACTGAAGCTTTCTTT.

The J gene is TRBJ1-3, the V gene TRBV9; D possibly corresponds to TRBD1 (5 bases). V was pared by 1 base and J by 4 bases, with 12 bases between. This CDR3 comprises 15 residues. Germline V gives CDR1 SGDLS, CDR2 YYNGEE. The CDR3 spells CASSVYGGTGNTIYF. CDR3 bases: TGTGCCAGCAGCGTATACGGGGGGACCGGAAACACCATATATTTT.

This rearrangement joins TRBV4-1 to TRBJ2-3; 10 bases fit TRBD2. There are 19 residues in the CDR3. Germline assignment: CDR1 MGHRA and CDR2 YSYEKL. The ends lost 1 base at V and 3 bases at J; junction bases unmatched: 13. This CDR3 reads CASSQAQREGLRLTDTQYF. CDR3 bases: TGCGCCAGCAGCCAAGCACAGCGGGAGGGCCTAAGGTTGACAGATACGCAGTATTTT.

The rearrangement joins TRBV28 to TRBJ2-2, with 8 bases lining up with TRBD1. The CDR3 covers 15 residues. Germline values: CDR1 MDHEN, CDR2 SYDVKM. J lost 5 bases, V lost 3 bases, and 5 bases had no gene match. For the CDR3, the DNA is TGTGCCAGCAGTTTCTTTGGGACAGGAACCGGGGAGCTGTTTTTT. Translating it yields CASSFFGTGTGELFF.

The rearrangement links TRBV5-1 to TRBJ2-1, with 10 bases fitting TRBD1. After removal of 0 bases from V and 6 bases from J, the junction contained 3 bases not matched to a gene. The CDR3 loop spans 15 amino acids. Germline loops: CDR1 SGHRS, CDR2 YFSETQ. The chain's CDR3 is CASSLAGQGTNEQFF. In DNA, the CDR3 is TGCGCCAGCAGCTTGGCGGGACAGGGGACCAATGAGCAGTTCTTC.

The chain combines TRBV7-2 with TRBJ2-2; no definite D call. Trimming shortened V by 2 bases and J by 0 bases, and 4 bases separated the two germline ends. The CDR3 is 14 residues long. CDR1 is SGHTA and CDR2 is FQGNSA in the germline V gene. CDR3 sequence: CASSLFANTGELFF. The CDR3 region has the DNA TGTGCCAGCAGCTTATTCGCGAACACCGGGGAGCTGTTTTTT.

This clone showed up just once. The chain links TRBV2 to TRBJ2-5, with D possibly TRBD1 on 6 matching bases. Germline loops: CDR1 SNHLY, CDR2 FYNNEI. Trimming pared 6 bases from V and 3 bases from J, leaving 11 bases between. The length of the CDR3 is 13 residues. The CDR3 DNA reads TGTGCCAGCAGCAGAAACAGGGAAGAGACCCAGTACTTC. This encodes CASSRNREETQYF.

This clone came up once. CDR3 coding DNA: TGTGCCAGCAGCGACCCTCAGACAGGAAGTTTTGGAAAACTGTTTTTT. Encoded protein: CASSDPQTGSFGKLFF. V usage is TRBV4-2 and J usage is TRBJ1-4, with D maybe TRBD1 (6 bases). Trimming shortened V by 5 bases and J by 10 bases, and 23 bases separated the two germline ends. Germline V gives CDR1 LGHNA, CDR2 YNFKEQ. CDR3 length equals 16 residues.

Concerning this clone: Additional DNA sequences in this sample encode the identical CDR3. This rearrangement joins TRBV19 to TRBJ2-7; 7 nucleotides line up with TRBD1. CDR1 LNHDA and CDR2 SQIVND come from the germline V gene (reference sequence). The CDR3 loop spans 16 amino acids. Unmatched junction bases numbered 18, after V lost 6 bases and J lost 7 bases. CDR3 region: CASRPIRDRGDSEQYF. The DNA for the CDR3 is TGTGCCAGTAGGCCTATAAGGGACAGAGGGGATAGTGAGCAGTACTTC.

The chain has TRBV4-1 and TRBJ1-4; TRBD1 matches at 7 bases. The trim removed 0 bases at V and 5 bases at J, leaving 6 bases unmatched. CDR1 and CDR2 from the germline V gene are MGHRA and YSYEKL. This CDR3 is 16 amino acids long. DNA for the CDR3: TGCGCCAGCAGCCAAGATGGGGCAGGGGGGAATGAAAAACTGTTTTTT. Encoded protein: CASSQDGAGGNEKLFF.

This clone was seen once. CDR3 protein: CASSFRGLNEQFF. DNA for the CDR3: TGTGCCAGCAGTTTTAGAGGGTTGAATGAGCAGTTCTTC. J is TRBJ2-1 and V is TRBV28; D is perhaps TRBD2 (5 bases). The CDR3 has 13 amino acids. Trimming removed 3 bases at V and 7 bases at J, with 10 bases between. From germline, CDR1 is MDHEN and CDR2 SYDVKM.

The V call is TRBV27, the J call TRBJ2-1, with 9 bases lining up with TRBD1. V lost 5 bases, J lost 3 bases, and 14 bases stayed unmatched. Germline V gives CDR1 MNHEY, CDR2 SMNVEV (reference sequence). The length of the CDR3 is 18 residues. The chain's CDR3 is CASSIYSGQGIGYNEQFF. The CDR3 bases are TGTGCCAGCAGTATCTATTCCGGACAGGGGATAGGCTACAATGAGCAGTTCTTC.

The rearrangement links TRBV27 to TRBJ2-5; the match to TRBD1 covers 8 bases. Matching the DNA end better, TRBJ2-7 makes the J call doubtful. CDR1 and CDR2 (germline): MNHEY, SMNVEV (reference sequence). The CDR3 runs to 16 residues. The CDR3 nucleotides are TGTGCCAGCAGTCCAATGGACAGGGACGGTCCCTACGAGCAGTACTTC. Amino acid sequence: CASSPMDRDGPYEQYF.

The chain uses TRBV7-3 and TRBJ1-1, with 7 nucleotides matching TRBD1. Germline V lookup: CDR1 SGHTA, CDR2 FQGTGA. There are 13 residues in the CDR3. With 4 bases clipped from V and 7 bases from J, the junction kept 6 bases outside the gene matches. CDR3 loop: CASSSTGNGEAFF. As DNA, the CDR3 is TGTGCCAGCAGCTCGACAGGGAATGGTGAAGCTTTCTTT. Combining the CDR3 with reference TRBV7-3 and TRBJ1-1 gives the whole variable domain GAGVSQTPSNKVTEKGKYVELRCDPISGHTALYWYRQSLGQGPEFLIYFQGTGAADDSGLPNDRFFAVRPEGSVSTLKIQRTERGDSAVYLCASSSTGNGEAFFGQGTRLTVV.

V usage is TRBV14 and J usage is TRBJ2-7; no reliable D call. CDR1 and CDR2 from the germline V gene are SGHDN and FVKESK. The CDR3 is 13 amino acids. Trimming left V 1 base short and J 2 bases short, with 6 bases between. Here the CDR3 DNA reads TGTGCCAGCAGCCAAGGAGGCACCTACGAGCAGTACTTC. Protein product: CASSQGGTYEQYF.

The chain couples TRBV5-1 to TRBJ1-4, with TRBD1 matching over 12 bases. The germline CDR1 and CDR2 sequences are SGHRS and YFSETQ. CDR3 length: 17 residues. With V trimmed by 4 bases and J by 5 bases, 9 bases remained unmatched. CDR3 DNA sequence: TGCGCCAGCAGCGCCGGGACAGGGGGCGGGTTAAATGAAAAACTGTTTTTT. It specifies CASSAGTGGGLNEKLFF.

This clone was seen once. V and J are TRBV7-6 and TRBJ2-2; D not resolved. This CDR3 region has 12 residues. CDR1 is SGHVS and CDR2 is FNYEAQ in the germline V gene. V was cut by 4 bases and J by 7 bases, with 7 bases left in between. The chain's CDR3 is CASSSSSGELFF. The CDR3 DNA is TGTGCCAGCAGCTCTTCTAGCGGGGAGCTGTTTTTT. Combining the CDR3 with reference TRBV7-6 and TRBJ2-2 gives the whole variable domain GAGVSQSPRYKVTKRGQDVALRCDPISGHVSLYWYRQALGQGPEFLTYFNYEAQQDKSGLPNDRFSAERPEGSISTLTIQRTEQRDSAMYRCASSSSSGELFFGEGSRLTVL.

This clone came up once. The CDR3 loop is CATSRSQGGQPQHF. The CDR3 DNA reads as TGTGCCACCAGCAGAAGTCAGGGGGGTCAGCCCCAGCATTTT. The V call is TRBV15, the J call TRBJ1-5; TRBD1 aligns across 7 bases. CDR1 LNHNV and CDR2 YYDKDF come from the germline V gene (reference sequence). After removal of 2 bases from V and 6 bases from J, the junction contained 4 bases not matched to a gene. CDR3 length equals 14 residues.

CDR3 nucleotides: TGTGCCAGCAGTCCAGGGGACCAGGGCGGCACTGAAGCTTTCTTT. The encoded protein is CASSPGDQGGTEAFF. The genes are TRBV6-6 and TRBJ1-1; weak D call: TRBD1 (6 bases). This CDR3 spans 15 amino acids. The V gene lost 5 bases and the J gene lost 4 bases, with 17 bases spanning the gap. Germline values: CDR1 MNHNY, CDR2 SVGAGI (reference sequence).

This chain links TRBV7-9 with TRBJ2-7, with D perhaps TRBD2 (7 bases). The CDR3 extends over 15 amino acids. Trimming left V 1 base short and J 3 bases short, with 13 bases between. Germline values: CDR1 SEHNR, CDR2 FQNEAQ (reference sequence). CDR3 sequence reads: CASSLDRGASYEQYF. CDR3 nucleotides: TGTGCCAGCAGCTTAGATCGGGGGGCGAGCTACGAGCAGTACTTC.

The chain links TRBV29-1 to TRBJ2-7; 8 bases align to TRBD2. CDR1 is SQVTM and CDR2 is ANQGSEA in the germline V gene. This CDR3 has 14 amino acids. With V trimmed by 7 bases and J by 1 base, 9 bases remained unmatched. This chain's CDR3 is CSAEDSGTSYEQYF. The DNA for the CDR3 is TGCAGCGCCGAGGATAGCGGGACTTCCTACGAGCAGTACTTC.

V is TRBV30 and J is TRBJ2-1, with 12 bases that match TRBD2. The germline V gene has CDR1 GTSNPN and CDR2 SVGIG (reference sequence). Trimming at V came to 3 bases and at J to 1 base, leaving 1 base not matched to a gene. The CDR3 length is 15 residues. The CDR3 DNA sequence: TGTGCCTGGAGGCTAGCGGGAGGGTCCTACAATGAGCAGTTCTTC. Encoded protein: CAWRLAGGSYNEQFF.

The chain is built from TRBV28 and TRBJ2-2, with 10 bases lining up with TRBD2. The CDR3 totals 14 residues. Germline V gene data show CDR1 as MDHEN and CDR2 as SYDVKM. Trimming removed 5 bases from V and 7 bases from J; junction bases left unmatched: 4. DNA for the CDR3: TGTGCCAGCAGTCTAGCGGGAGAAAGCGGGGAGCTGTTTTTT. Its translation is CASSLAGESGELFF.